Following are 26 T cell receptor beta chains from one sample sequenced in a study of response to subunit inactivated influenza vaccine. TCRdb analysed the RT-PCR reads with MiXCR anew, one entry per CDR3 protein. The sample shows 800,000 or so distinct CDR3 sequences, 21% of them seen only once. Sequenced here: PBMCs from blood, sampled around 5 days after vaccination. The receptors were sampled from a man aged 50 to 59 who received an inactivated influenza vaccine.

This clonotype has more than one count but fewer than ten. The chain is built from TRBV6-1 and TRBJ1-5; D gene unclear. V was cut by 2 bases and J by 3 bases, with 5 bases left in between. The CDR3 is 13 amino acids. Germline values: CDR1 MNHNS, CDR2 SASEGT. As DNA, the CDR3 is TGTGCCAGCAGTGAACACCACAATCAGCCCCAGCATTTT. Its translation: CASSEHHNQPQHF.

This chain joins TRBV5-1 and TRBJ1-4, with 8 bases fitting TRBD1. This CDR3 contains 14 residues. The germline CDR1 and CDR2 sequences are SGHRS and YFSETQ. V lost 4 bases, J lost 8 bases, and 7 bases stayed unmatched. The CDR3 protein is CASSQTGVNEKLFF. The CDR3 bases are TGCGCCAGCAGCCAGACAGGGGTTAACGAAAAACTGTTTTTT.

Only a few counts were recorded for this clonotype. V usage is TRBV7-2 and J usage is TRBJ2-4; D remains ambiguous. CDR1 is SGHTA, CDR2 FQGNSA, per germline. The CDR3 runs 13 residues. Between the trimmed V and J ends, which lost 5 bases and 8 bases, there was a span of 13 bases. As DNA, the CDR3 is TGTGCCAGCAGCGCTGCCCGGGCGGACATTCAGTACTTC. Its protein is CASSAARADIQYF.

The V gene is TRBV30, the J gene TRBJ2-5; D is perhaps TRBD1 (6 bases). V lost 4 bases and J 2 bases, leaving 14 bases between the germline ends. CDR1 is GTSNPN, CDR2 SVGIG, per germline (reference sequence). There are 14 residues in the CDR3. The CDR3 DNA sequence: TGTGCCTGGAAACCCGGGACACAACAAGAGACCCAGTACTTC. It translates to CAWKPGTQQETQYF. Combining the CDR3 with reference TRBV30 and TRBJ2-5 gives the whole variable domain SQTIHQWPATLVQPVGSPLSLECTVEGTSNPNLYWYRQAAGRGLQLLFYSVGIGQISSEVPQNLSASRPQDRQFILSSKKLLLSDSGFYLCAWKPGTQQETQYFGPGTRLLVL.

This clonotype was counted only a few times. The V call is TRBV7-2, the J call TRBJ1-6, with unresolved D. The CDR3 covers 12 residues. Germline CDR1 reads SGHTA; CDR2 reads FQGNSA. Trimming left V 6 bases short and J 9 bases short, with 9 bases between. The CDR3 DNA reads TGTGCCAGCAGACGACCAGGTTCACCCCTCCACTTT. This encodes CASRRPGSPLHF.

CDR3 loop: CASSLESGVRNSPLHF. The CDR3 DNA reads TGTGCCAGCAGTTTAGAGTCGGGGGTCAGGAATTCACCCCTCCACTTT. The chain has TRBV12-3 or TRBV12-4 and TRBJ1-6; TRBD1 is a possible D gene (5 bases). V was cut by 1 base and J by 7 bases, with 14 bases left in between. CDR3 length equals 16 residues.

The chain is built from TRBV12-3 or TRBV12-4 and TRBJ2-3; weak D call: TRBD1 (6 bases). The CDR3 runs 15 residues. The V end lost 2 bases, the J end lost 2 bases, and 11 bases lay between the germline ends. CDR3 sequence: CASSLRTDSTDTQYF. The CDR3 nucleotides are TGTGCCAGCAGTTTAAGGACAGATTCCACAGATACGCAGTATTTT.

This clonotype was recorded a few times. This sequence joins TRBV12-3 or TRBV12-4 and TRBJ1-1; 9 bases are shared with TRBD1. The trim removed 6 bases at V and 5 bases at J, leaving 10 bases unmatched. This CDR3 is built from 15 residues. CDR3 sequence: CASRTGQGLGTEAFF. In DNA form, the CDR3 reads TGTGCCAGCAGGACCGGACAGGGGCTGGGGACTGAAGCTTTCTTT.

The V call is TRBV9, the J call TRBJ2-5; TRBD2 might be the D (7 bases). The V gene's germline CDR1 is SGDLS and CDR2 YYNGEE. The CDR3 runs to 18 residues. V dropped 7 bases and J dropped 3 bases, with 28 bases sitting between them. The CDR3 DNA follows: TGTGCCAGCTCATTTATGGGAGGGGGTTTTGCGGGAGAAGAGACCCAGTACTTC. Translation gives CASSFMGGGFAGEETQYF. Supplemented by reference TRBV9 and TRBJ2-5, the full variable domain reads DSGVTQTPKHLITATGQRVTLRCSPRSGDLSVYWYQQSLDQGLQFLIQYYNGEERAKGNILERFSAQQFPDLHSELNLSSLELGDSALYFCASSFMGGGFAGEETQYFGPGTRLLVL.

CDR3 coding DNA: TGTGCCAGCAGTGGAGGGCGGTCGGAGACCCAGTACTTC. It codes for CASSGGRSETQYF. The chain links TRBV6-1 to TRBJ2-5, with D perhaps TRBD2 (5 bases). This CDR3 region has 13 residues. Trimming shortened V by 4 bases and J by 5 bases, and 11 bases separated the two germline ends. Per the germline V gene, CDR1 is MNHNS and CDR2 is SASEGT.

V and J are TRBV7-8 and TRBJ2-1; D gene unclear. The CDR3 loop spans 17 amino acids. Trimming took 1 base from V and 0 from J, leaving 13 bases between them. Germline V gene data show CDR1 as SGHVS and CDR2 as FQNEAQ. The DNA for the CDR3 is TGTGCCAGCAGCTTAGGTCACAGCGCCTCCTCCTACAATGAGCAGTTCTTC. Its protein is CASSLGHSASSYNEQFF.

Comment on this clonotype: A read error may be the cause here, since a much bigger clone is one base away. V is TRBV6-5 and J is TRBJ2-2; no clear D. Germline values: CDR1 MNHEY, CDR2 SVGAGI. V lost 0 bases and J lost 6, with 5 bases in between. The length of the CDR3 is 13 residues. CDR3 region: CASSYSISGELFF. CDR3 sequence (DNA): TGTGCCAGCAGTTACTCGATCTCCGGGGAGCTGTTTTTT.

The chain links TRBV27 to TRBJ1-1; D may be TRBD1 (6 bases). The germline CDR1 and CDR2 sequences are MNHEY and SMNVEV (reference sequence). V was cut by 0 bases and J by 5 bases, with 16 bases left in between. The CDR3 is 16 amino acids. CDR3 nucleotides: TGTGCCAGCAGTTTATCCTTCATTACAGGGAGAACTGAAGCTTTCTTT. Translating it yields CASSLSFITGRTEAFF.

V and J are TRBV12-3 or TRBV12-4 and TRBJ2-2; D is ambiguous. The CDR3 covers 14 residues. Trimming took off 3 bases at V and 6 bases at J, with 11 bases between the two ends. DNA for the CDR3: TGTGCCAGCAGTTTCGACCTCAACTCCGGGGAGCTGTTTTTT. This sequence encodes CASSFDLNSGELFF.

The chain combines TRBV20-1 with TRBJ2-3; the match to TRBD2 covers 9 bases. The CDR3 loop spans 14 amino acids. Germline V CDR1 and CDR2: DFQATT, SNEGSKA (reference sequence). V gave up 5 bases and J gave up 0 bases; unmatched junction bases: 3. CDR3 sequence: CSAGAGGSTDTQYF. CDR3 nucleotide sequence: TGCAGTGCTGGAGCGGGGGGCAGCACAGATACGCAGTATTTT.

This clonotype has ten or more counts. V usage is TRBV18 and J usage is TRBJ2-7; no firm D call. Germline-derived CDR1 and CDR2 are KGHSH and LQKENI. Trimming pared 1 base from V and 5 bases from J, leaving 15 bases between. The CDR3 length is 15 residues. Written as DNA, the CDR3 is TGTGCCAGCTCACCACGTGAGGCCAGGTTCGACGAGCAGTACTTC. It translates to CASSPREARFDEQYF.

This clonotype has just a few counts. The chain carries TRBV20-1 and TRBJ2-5; TRBD2 matches 12 bases. Germline V gives CDR1 DFQATT, CDR2 SNEGSKA (reference sequence). The CDR3 spans 13 residues. J gave up 6 bases and V 5 bases, and 4 bases lay outside the gene matches. CDR3 sequence (DNA): TGCAGTGCTCGGACTAGCGGGGTGAAGACCCAGTACTTC. This encodes CSARTSGVKTQYF.

This clonotype was seen repeatedly, ten times or more. J is TRBJ2-5 and V is TRBV20-1; no clear D. Germline values: CDR1 DFQATT, CDR2 SNEGSKA (reference sequence). The CDR3 is made up of 14 amino acids. The germline V and J ends were trimmed by 3 bases and 2 bases, with 13 bases remaining between them. The CDR3 protein is CSARVIEVQETQYF. The CDR3 region has the DNA TGCAGTGCTAGGGTAATTGAGGTTCAAGAGACCCAGTACTTC.

This rearrangement joins TRBV9 to TRBJ2-2; D may be TRBD1 (5 bases). Germline assignment: CDR1 SGDLS and CDR2 YYNGEE. CDR3 length: 16 residues. The V end lost 2 bases, the J end lost 0 bases, and 11 bases lay between the germline ends. The CDR3 DNA sequence: TGTGCCAGCAGCGTCGGGCAGGGCGCGAACACCGGGGAGCTGTTTTTT. This encodes CASSVGQGANTGELFF.

This clonotype has a handful of counts. This chain joins TRBV9 and TRBJ2-7, with 8 bases that match TRBD1. V shed 4 bases and J 5 bases; nucleotides not matched to a gene: 8. Germline CDR1 SGDLS, CDR2 YYNGEE. CDR3 length equals 14 residues. The CDR3: CASSSWTGNNEQYF. The CDR3 DNA follows: TGTGCCAGCAGCTCGTGGACAGGGAACAACGAGCAGTACTTC. Supplemented by reference TRBV9 and TRBJ2-7, the full variable domain reads DSGVTQTPKHLITATGQRVTLRCSPRSGDLSVYWYQQSLDQGLQFLIQYYNGEERAKGNILERFSAQQFPDLHSELNLSSLELGDSALYFCASSSWTGNNEQYFGPGTRLTVT.

CDR3: CSARRGVEQYF. The CDR3 nucleotides read TGCAGTGCTCGCCGAGGGGTCGAGCAGTACTTC. The chain couples TRBV20-1 to TRBJ2-7; the D gene could be TRBD1 or TRBD2 (5 bases each). This CDR3 is 11 amino acids long. Germline lookup yields CDR1 DFQATT and CDR2 SNEGSKA (reference sequence). The V end lost 5 bases, the J end lost 6 bases, and 11 bases lay between the germline ends.

A single count supports this clonotype. This sequence joins TRBV9 and TRBJ2-3, with 7 bases that match TRBD2. V dropped 1 base and J dropped 1; count of bases not matched to a gene: 3. The CDR3 is 15 amino acids. From germline, CDR1 is SGDLS and CDR2 YYNGEE. The CDR3 DNA is TGTGCCAGCAGCGTATGGGAGGGAGGCACAGATACGCAGTATTTT. Translation gives CASSVWEGGTDTQYF.

The chain couples TRBV6-6 to TRBJ1-2; D not certain. Trimming took off 3 bases at V and 6 bases at J, with 8 bases between the two ends. The CDR3 is 12 amino acids. CDR1 and CDR2 from the germline V gene are MNHNY and SVGAGI (reference sequence). CDR3 coding DNA: TGTGCCAGCAGTTATACTAGCGATGGCTACACCTTC. This translates into CASSYTSDGYTF.

This clonotype was seen a single time. It is unclear where the CDR3 begins or ends on the DNA, so no DNA is shown, and the CDR3 is as TCRdb lists it. V and J are TRBV21-1 and TRBJ1-3; the table assigns TRBD1, which was not confirmed against the DNA. TRBV21-1 is recorded as a pseudogene. The CDR3 length equals 17 residues, ends included. This chain's CDR3 is CASIIKGVVAIGNTIYF.

The table lists this clonotype with many counts. This chain connects TRBV10-2 to TRBJ2-1, with 9 bases fitting TRBD2. J gave up 2 bases and V 10 bases, and 6 bases lay outside the gene matches. The CDR3 contains 14 residues. The germline gives CDR1 WSHSY, CDR2 SAAADI. The CDR3 sequence: CATLAGDAYNEQFF. The CDR3 DNA reads TGCGCCACCTTAGCGGGGGACGCCTACAATGAGCAGTTCTTC.

This clonotype was detected only a few times. V gene TRBV4-1 combines with J gene TRBJ2-5; TRBD2 might be the D (5 bases). Germline CDR1 reads MGHRA; CDR2 reads YSYEKL. This CDR3 spans 16 amino acids. V was clipped by 0 bases and J by 0 bases, with 11 bases between them. The chain's CDR3 is CASSQEPGIYQETQYF. DNA for the CDR3: TGCGCCAGCAGCCAAGAGCCCGGGATCTACCAAGAGACCCAGTACTTC.